The rows below give T cell receptor beta chains drawn from one sample of a study of tumor-infiltrating lymphocytes in primary liver carcinoma. MiXCR was run by TCRdb on the multiplex PCR reads, yielding one entry per CDR3 protein. This sample carries around 330,000 distinct CDR3 sequences, 58% of them seen once, and the ten largest clones take more than 15%. Material: peripheral blood. The source of these receptors is a woman in her twenties or thirties with primary liver carcinoma and hepatitis B virus infection. Each CDR3 is given with its conserved first and last residue. The D gene is left open where the match is weak. Not every row has a clone size; where given, it reads once, few, many or a size class.

V,size,D,J,CDR3,DNA
TRBV5-4,.,.,TRBJ1-4,CASSLSGQKNEKLFF,TGTGCCAGCAGCTTATCGGGGCAGAAGAATGAAAAACTGTTTTTT
TRBV12-5,few,TRBD2,TRBJ2-6,CASGPIAGELYSVSGANVLAF,TGTGCTAGTGGCCCAATAGCGGGAGAACTCTACTCTGTGAGTGGGGCCAACGTCCTGGCTTTC
TRBV6-6,few,.,TRBJ2-5,CASSYKLSDAWETQYF,TGTGCCAGCAGTTACAAGCTCAGCGATGCTTGGGAGACCCAGTACTTC
TRBV6-5,.,TRBD2,TRBJ2-7,CASSYSSSGGRSYEHYF,TGTGCCAGCAGTTACTCGTCATCGGGCGGGAGGTCATATGAGCACTACTTC
TRBV29-1,few,.,TRBJ1-1,CSVVGAHTEAFF,TGCAGCGTTGTGGGAGCTCACACTGAAGCTTTCTTT
TRBV10-2,.,.,TRBJ2-3,CASTPRGPEMNTQYF,TGCGCCAGCACCCCTCGGGGGCCTGAGATGAATACGCAGTATTTT
TRBV7-2,.,.,TRBJ2-3,CASSEHAGPDTQYF,TGTGCCAGCAGTGAACACGCGGGCCCAGATACGCAGTATTTT
TRBV7-8,few,TRBD1,TRBJ1-6,CASSRPRQGRADNSPLHF,TGTGCCAGCAGCCGCCCTCGACAGGGGAGGGCCGATAATTCACCCCTCCACTTT
TRBV6-6,.,.,TRBJ2-5,CAGSSRRGAGETQYF,TGTGCCGGCAGTTCGCGTCGGGGGGCAGGGGAGACCCAGTACTTC
TRBV11-3,many,TRBD1,TRBJ2-1,CASSAGGHSYNEQFF,TGTGCCAGCAGCGCAGGGGGTCACTCCTACAATGAGCAGTTCTTC
TRBV7-9,many,.,TRBJ2-7,CASKASGGGYEQYF,TGTGCCAGCAAGGCTAGCGGAGGGGGGTACGAGCAGTACTTC
TRBV12-3/TRBV12-4,many,.,TRBJ1-5,CASSPHSGQNQPQHF,TGTGCCAGCAGTCCCCACTCCGGACAGAATCAGCCCCAGCATTTT
TRBV6-5,.,.,TRBJ2-5,CARRLSTQGTQYF,TGTGCCAGGAGATTGTCCACCCAAGGGACCCAGTACTTC
TRBV6-6,once,TRBD2,TRBJ2-7,CTSSSGTSGYEQYF,TGTACCAGCAGTTCCGGGACTAGCGGGTACGAGCAGTACTTC
TRBV12-3/TRBV12-4,.,TRBD2,TRBJ2-2,CASGLAGGTRELFF,TGTGCCAGCGGGCTAGCGGGAGGAACCAGGGAGCTGTTTTTT
TRBV7-9,few,.,TRBJ1-1,CASSRGGSPEAFF,TGTGCCAGCAGCCGCGGTGGCAGCCCTGAAGCTTTCTTT
TRBV6-2/TRBV6-3,.,.,TRBJ2-7,CASSYSTRAQYF,TGTGCCAGCAGTTACTCGACGCGCGCGCAGTACTTC
TRBV11-2,.,TRBD1,TRBJ2-7,CTSSRLGIGGEQYF,TGTACCAGCAGCCGCCTCGGGATAGGGGGCGAGCAATACTTC
TRBV11-3,many,TRBD2,TRBJ2-2,CASSSSGLADFTGELFF,TGTGCCAGCAGCTCGAGCGGACTAGCAGATTTCACCGGGGAGCTGTTTTTT
TRBV10-3,.,TRBD2,TRBJ2-1,CAISWTSSNEQFF,TGTGCCATCAGCTGGACTAGCAGCAATGAGCAGTTCTTC
TRBV28,.,.,TRBJ2-3,CASSILTGEGTDTQYF,TGTGCCAGCAGTATACTGACAGGGGAGGGGACAGATACGCAGTATTTT
TRBV14,.,TRBD1,TRBJ2-6,CVSSPRQGVGSGANVLTF,TGTGTCAGCAGCCCTAGACAGGGGGTCGGATCTGGGGCCAACGTCCTGACTTTC
TRBV11-2,.,.,TRBJ2-7,CASNRTLYEQYF,TGTGCCAGCAACAGGACGCTCTACGAGCAGTACTTC
TRBV6-6,.,.,TRBJ1-2,CASSPMGVLRYGYTF,TGTGCCAGCAGCCCGATGGGGGTACTGCGCTATGGCTACACCTTC
TRBV6-5,.,.,TRBJ1-5,CASSSLLDQPQHF,TGTGCCAGCAGCAGCTTATTGGATCAGCCCCAGCATTTT
TRBV12-3/TRBV12-4,once,TRBD1,TRBJ1-1,CASSLVQGAWTEASF,TGTGCCAGCAGTTTAGTACAGGGGGCCTGGACTGAAGCTTCCTTT
TRBV11-2,.,TRBD2,TRBJ2-7,CASSPIAGVKGQYF,TGTGCCAGCAGCCCTATAGCGGGGGTGAAAGGGCAGTACTTC
TRBV29-1,many,TRBD1,TRBJ2-1,CSAGTAVGEEQFF,TGCAGCGCCGGGACAGCCGTAGGGGAGGAGCAGTTCTTC
TRBV6-6,.,.,TRBJ2-7,CASANGGNYEQYF,TGTGCCAGCGCTAACGGGGGAAACTACGAGCAGTACTTC
TRBV5-5,.,TRBD2,TRBJ2-2,CASSFPGLAGGPVGELFF,TGTGCCAGCAGCTTCCCGGGACTAGCGGGAGGGCCTGTCGGGGAGCTGTTTTTT
TRBV11-2,.,.,TRBJ2-2,CASSFGACGELFF,TGTGCCAGCAGCTTTGGGGCATGCGGGGAGCTGTTTTTT
TRBV12-3/TRBV12-4,few,TRBD2,TRBJ2-1,CASSPSGRANEQFF,TGTGCCAGCAGCCCTAGCGGGAGGGCGAATGAGCAGTTCTTC
TRBV10-3,.,.,TRBJ2-1,CATKKGEVGNEQFF,TGTGCCACAAAAAAGGGGGAGGTTGGCAATGAGCAGTTCTTC
TRBV11-2,.,.,TRBJ2-5,CTSSLGFRRQSQETQYF,TGTACCAGCAGCTTAGGTTTTAGGAGACAGAGCCAAGAGACCCAGTACTTC
TRBV25-1,.,.,TRBJ2-7,CASSDVVRLIYEEYF,TGTGCCAGCAGTGATGTTGTACGGTTAATCTACGAGGAGTACTTC
TRBV7-8,few,.,TRBJ1-4,CASSWQAGGEKLFF,TGTGCCAGCAGCTGGCAGGCTGGAGGGGAAAAACTGTTTTTT
TRBV5-1,.,.,TRBJ2-5,CASSPRTQETQYF,TGCGCCAGCAGCCCTAGGACTCAAGAGACCCAGTACTTC
TRBV30,few,.,TRBJ1-4,CAWSVTGWEKLFF,TGTGCCTGGAGTGTGACGGGTTGGGAAAAACTGTTTTTT
TRBV7-9,.,.,TRBJ2-7,CASSGFAYEQYF,TGTGCCAGCTCAGGGTTTGCCTACGAGCAGTACTTC
TRBV12-3/TRBV12-4,many,TRBD2,TRBJ2-1,CASRTSGGSEQFF,TGTGCCAGCAGGACTAGCGGGGGGTCGGAGCAGTTCTTC
TRBV6-1,.,TRBD2,TRBJ2-7,CASTRVTSASYEQYF,TGTGCCAGCACTAGAGTCACTAGCGCGTCCTACGAGCAGTACTTC
TRBV5-6,.,.,TRBJ2-3,CASSGSDYTDTQYF,TGTGCCAGCAGCGGTAGCGATTACACAGATACGCAGTATTTT
TRBV11-2,once,TRBD2,TRBJ2-5,CASSLGPGLATRIQETQYF,TGTGCCAGCAGCTTAGGGCCGGGACTAGCGACAAGGATTCAAGAGACCCAGTATTTC
TRBV6-1,.,.,TRBJ1-6,CASRDPGYNSPLHF,TGTGCCAGCAGAGATCCGGGCTATAATTCACCCCTCCACTTT
TRBV6-1,many,TRBD1,TRBJ2-7,CASSEGQGAFYEQYF,TGTGCCAGCAGTGAAGGACAGGGGGCTTTCTACGAGCAGTACTTC
TRBV29-1,many,TRBD1,TRBJ2-5,CSVPRGQGRETQYF,TGCAGCGTACCCCGTGGACAGGGAAGAGAGACCCAGTACTTC
TRBV6-5,many,TRBD2,TRBJ2-5,CASSRMTSVETQYF,TGTGCCAGCAGCCGGATGACTAGCGTAGAGACCCAGTACTTC
TRBV6-2/TRBV6-3,.,TRBD2,TRBJ2-1,CASIQAVLAREQFF,TGTGCAAGCATCCAGGCGGTACTAGCGAGGGAGCAGTTCTTC
TRBV6-7,.,.,TRBJ2-7,CASSYYQTFLFYEQYF,TGTGCCAGCAGTTACTACCAGACATTCCTTTTCTACGAGCAGTACTTC
TRBV6-6,.,.,TRBJ2-7,CASSYSGLGGGFNSYEQYF,TGTGCCAGCAGTTACTCGGGGCTAGGGGGAGGGTTTAATTCCTACGAGCAGTACTTC
TRBV7-9,.,.,TRBJ2-6,CASSSAETGANVLTF,TGTGCCAGTAGTTCCGCCGAAACTGGGGCCAACGTCCTAACTTTC
TRBV11-2,once,TRBD2,TRBJ2-1,CASRSTGTSGYDVQFF,TGTGCCAGCAGATCAACCGGGACTAGCGGCTACGATGTGCAGTTCTTC
TRBV6-2/TRBV6-3,.,TRBD2,TRBJ2-7,CASSYTGGSYYEQYF,TGTGCCAGCAGTTACACGGGCGGGAGTTACTACGAGCAGTACTTC